What follows are 31 T cell receptor beta chains derived from one specimen sequenced in a study of T-cell reconstitution after alpha-beta-depleted transplantation in children. Unique molecular identifiers were incorporated into the prepared TCRbeta library. Via MiXCR, TCRdb re-called the PCR reads, giving one row per CDR3 protein. The top ten clones hold 2% to 3% of a sample with 500,000 to 600,000 distinct CDR3 sequences, around a third of them seen once. Here the sequenced sample was PBMCs from the stem cell graft donor, taken from the stem cell graft. All receptors derive from a human donor who donated a stem cell graft to a child with aplastic anemia.

The chain carries TRBV18 and TRBJ1-1, with a possible D match to TRBD1 (5 bases). Germline CDR1 KGHSH, CDR2 LQKENI. CDR3 length equals 12 residues. Deletions cut 3 bases from V and 6 bases from J, with 8 bases between. CDR3 in amino acids: CASSPGTAEAFF. As DNA, the CDR3 is TGTGCCAGCTCACCCGGGACGGCTGAAGCTTTCTTT.

The chain carries TRBV6-1 and TRBJ1-2; no clear D. CDR1 is MNHNS and CDR2 is SASEGT in the germline V gene. Trimming pared 3 bases from V and 5 bases from J, leaving 16 bases between. The CDR3 is 15 amino acids. The CDR3 loop reads CASSDPDGVRYGYTF. The CDR3 DNA is TGTGCCAGCAGTGACCCCGACGGCGTGCGATATGGCTACACCTTC.

This clonotype was counted many times. The CDR3 nucleotides read TGTGCCAGCAGGGCTAGCGGAGCTGGGGATACGCAGTATTTT. Translating it yields CASRASGAGDTQYF. The rearrangement links TRBV6-2 or TRBV6-3 to TRBJ2-3, with 7 bases lining up with TRBD2. Germline loops: CDR1 MNHEY, CDR2 SVGEGT. V lost 6 bases, J lost 6 bases, and 9 bases stayed unmatched. There are 14 residues in the CDR3.

The chain links TRBV12-3 or TRBV12-4 to TRBJ2-1; D might be TRBD1 (7 bases). V lost 5 bases and J lost 12, with 14 bases in between. This CDR3 has 12 amino acids. CDR3 sequence reads: CASSLDRRVQFF. The DNA of the CDR3 is TGTGCCAGCAGTCTGGACAGGAGGGTGCAGTTCTTC.

The chain recombines TRBV7-2 with TRBJ1-4; the D is unclear. The CDR3 is 13 amino acids. V dropped 6 bases and J dropped 10 bases, with 15 bases sitting between them. Germline values: CDR1 SGHTA, CDR2 FQGNSA. Here the CDR3 reads CASRPEPSGKLFF. In nucleotides, the CDR3 is TGTGCCAGCAGGCCTGAGCCTTCCGGAAAACTGTTTTTT. The full variable domain, rest sourced from reference TRBV7-2 and TRBJ1-4, is GAGVSQSPSNKVTEKGKDVELRCDPISGHTALYWYRQSLGQGLEFLIYFQGNSAPDKSGLPSDRFSAERTGGSVSTLTIQRTQQEDSAVYLCASRPEPSGKLFFGSGTQLSVL.

This clonotype appeared once. The chain employs TRBV29-1 and TRBJ2-6, with D perhaps matching TRBD2 (6 bases). Per germline, CDR1 SQVTM and CDR2 ANQGSEA. V was trimmed by 5 bases and J by 0 bases, leaving 14 bases between them. The CDR3 is 16 residues long. The CDR3 spells CSVLWRVFSGANVLTF. The CDR3 DNA reads TGCAGCGTTCTGTGGAGGGTTTTCTCTGGGGCCAACGTCCTGACTTTC.

V is TRBV5-1 and J is TRBJ2-7, with D perhaps matching TRBD2 (7 bases). The germline gives CDR1 SGHRS, CDR2 YFSETQ. CDR3 length: 15 amino acids. The germline V and J ends were trimmed by 4 bases and 7 bases, with 21 bases remaining between them. In nucleotides, the CDR3 is TGCGCCAGCAGCGGGAGGGGGGCGCGGATTATGGAGCAGTACTTC. Amino acid sequence: CASSGRGARIMEQYF.

The V call is TRBV10-3, the J call TRBJ1-5; D is ambiguous. V lost 10 bases and J lost 4, with 17 bases in between. The CDR3 contains 14 residues. The germline V gene encodes CDR1 ENHRY and CDR2 SYGVKD. This chain's CDR3 is CATLRELGNQPQHF. Written as DNA, the CDR3 is TGTGCCACCCTACGTGAGTTGGGAAATCAGCCCCAGCATTTT.

The chain uses TRBV15 and TRBJ1-3, with TRBD1 matching 10 bases. CDR3 length: 18 residues. From germline, CDR1 is LNHNV and CDR2 YYDKDF (reference sequence). V shed 3 bases and J 0 bases; nucleotides not matched to a gene: 8. The CDR3 reads CATSRLKGDRGSGNTIYF. CDR3 sequence (DNA): TGTGCCACCAGCAGGCTCAAAGGGGACAGGGGCTCTGGAAACACCATATATTTT.

This chain uses TRBV5-5 with TRBJ2-5; D may be TRBD1 (5 bases). CDR1 is SGHKS and CDR2 is YYEKEE in the germline V gene (reference sequence). The CDR3 has 14 amino acids. The V end lost 0 bases, the J end lost 2 bases, and 8 bases lay between the germline ends. The CDR3 loop reads CASSLAAGQETQYF. The CDR3 nucleotides read TGTGCCAGCAGCTTGGCGGCAGGGCAAGAGACCCAGTACTTC.

The CDR3 DNA follows: TGTGCCAGCAGTCGAGGTGGGATCACTGAAGCTTTCTTT. This encodes CASSRGGITEAFF. The genes are TRBV12-3 or TRBV12-4 and TRBJ1-1; D unresolved. V was clipped by 5 bases and J by 4 bases, with 11 bases between them. This CDR3 is built from 13 residues.

CDR3 bases: TGTGCCAGTAGCGCGGACAGGGCCAGCAATCAGCCCCAGCATTTT. Encoded protein: CASSADRASNQPQHF. The rearrangement uses TRBV19 and TRBJ1-5; 8 bases agree with TRBD1. The CDR3 consists of 15 residues. CDR1 LNHDA and CDR2 SQIVND come from the germline V gene (reference sequence). V shed 6 bases and J 1 base; nucleotides not matched to a gene: 5.

The V and J genes are TRBV12-3 or TRBV12-4 and TRBJ1-1; D is ambiguous. This CDR3 has 15 amino acids. V lost 6 bases and J 1 base, leaving 15 bases between the germline ends. CDR3 bases: TGTGCCAGCAGGATACGGGCAGCGGGGAACACTGAAGCTTTCTTT. Translated, it gives CASRIRAAGNTEAFF.

This clonotype occurred a few times. In nucleotides, the CDR3 is TGTGCCAGTAGTCCGGGGGGCACCTACACAGATACGCAGTATTTT. Its translation is CASSPGGTYTDTQYF. This chain connects TRBV19 to TRBJ2-3; the D gene is possibly TRBD2 (7 bases). Germline lookup yields CDR1 LNHDA and CDR2 SQIVND (reference sequence). V was cut by 5 bases and J by 2 bases, with 14 bases left in between. This CDR3 is built from 15 residues.

The table lists this clonotype with a few counts. The chain employs TRBV6-1 and TRBJ2-7; D is undetermined. V was cut by 2 bases and J by 4 bases, with 9 bases left in between. The CDR3 is 13 amino acids. Germline V gives CDR1 MNHNS, CDR2 SASEGT. The CDR3 region has the DNA TGTGCCAGCAGTGAAAATACCCAATACGAGCAGTACGTC. It specifies CASSENTQYEQYV.

The V gene is TRBV7-2, the J gene TRBJ1-2; tentative D call: TRBD1 (5 bases). The V gene lost 3 bases and the J gene lost 1 base, with 9 bases spanning the gap. The germline V gene has CDR1 SGHTA and CDR2 FQGNSA. The CDR3 is made up of 14 amino acids. The CDR3 DNA sequence: TGTGCCAGCAGCTTCAGACAGAGTAACTATGGCTACACCTTC. Protein product: CASSFRQSNYGYTF.

This clonotype was picked up a small number of times. This rearrangement joins TRBV12-3 or TRBV12-4 to TRBJ1-1; D unclear. The CDR3 spans 12 residues. With 8 bases removed from V and 0 bases from J, the gap between germline ends came to 7 bases. CDR3 coding DNA: TGTGCCAGCTCAAAGCTGAACACTGAAGCTTTCTTT. This gives the protein CASSKLNTEAFF.

This clonotype showed up just a few times. This rearrangement joins TRBV20-1 to TRBJ2-1; 7 nucleotides align to TRBD2. Germline V gives CDR1 DFQATT, CDR2 SNEGSKA (reference sequence). J gave up 0 bases and V 3 bases, and 5 bases lay outside the gene matches. The CDR3 loop spans 15 amino acids. In DNA form, the CDR3 reads TGCAGTGCTAGGGGGGGGAGGGGCTCCTACAATGAGCAGTTCTTC. Its translation is CSARGGRGSYNEQFF.

This clonotype was detected only a few times. This chain connects TRBV11-1 to TRBJ2-1, with D perhaps matching TRBD1 or TRBD2 (5 bases each). This CDR3 contains 16 residues. Germline V gives CDR1 SGHAT, CDR2 FQDESV (reference sequence). Trimming took off 4 bases at V and 0 bases at J, with 13 bases between the two ends. The CDR3 here is CASSSRDVSSYNEQFF. The CDR3 nucleotides read TGTGCCAGCAGCTCCCGGGACGTCAGCTCCTACAATGAGCAGTTCTTC.

This chain connects TRBV3-1 to TRBJ2-3; unclear D gene. Germline V lookup: CDR1 LGHDT, CDR2 YNNKEL (reference sequence). This CDR3 has 16 amino acids. Trimming cost V 5 bases and J 1 base, with 16 bases left between them. CDR3 bases: TGTGCCAGCAGCTCACAACGTTACGCGGGCACAGATACGCAGTATTTT. Amino acid sequence: CASSSQRYAGTDTQYF.

The V and J genes are TRBV30 and TRBJ2-1, with D possibly matching TRBD2 (5 bases). V shed 3 bases and J shed 11 bases, with 11 bases lying between them. Germline V gene data show CDR1 as GTSNPN and CDR2 as SVGIG (reference sequence). This CDR3 is 11 amino acids long. The CDR3 nucleotides read TGTGCCTGGAGCCTACTAGGACAGCAGTTCTTC. Residues: CAWSLLGQQFF. Full variable domain (remainder filled in from reference TRBV30 and TRBJ2-1): SQTIHQWPATLVQPVGSPLSLECTVEGTSNPNLYWYRQAAGRGLQLLFYSVGIGQISSEVPQNLSASRPQDRQFILSSKKLLLSDSGFYLCAWSLLGQQFFGPGTRLTVL.

V usage is TRBV20-1 and J usage is TRBJ2-4; D may match TRBD1 or TRBD2 (7 bases each). The CDR3 length is 14 residues. V lost 5 bases, J lost 8 bases, and 19 bases lay in between. Germline values: CDR1 DFQATT, CDR2 SNEGSKA (reference sequence). The CDR3 DNA reads as TGCAGTGCTGGCGCCAGGGGGGGGGACGACATTCAGTACTTC. Protein: CSAGARGGDDIQYF.

J is TRBJ1-2 and V is TRBV29-1; 7 bases match TRBD1. This CDR3 has 13 amino acids. Germline CDR1 is SQVTM and CDR2 is ANQGSEA. The V gene end was trimmed by 4 bases and the J gene end by 4 bases; junction bases not matched to a gene: 6. The DNA for the CDR3 is TGCAGCGTTGTGAGGGACAGCTCCTATGGCTACACCTTC. It translates to CSVVRDSSYGYTF. Looking up the rest from reference TRBV29-1 and TRBJ1-2 gives the full variable domain: SAVISQKPSRDICQRGTSLTIQCQVDSQVTMMFWYRQQPGQSLTLIATANQGSEATYESGFVIDKFPISRPNLTFSTLTVSNMSPEDSSIYLCSVVRDSSYGYTFGSGTRLTVV.

The J gene is TRBJ2-7, the V gene TRBV7-2; unclear D gene. This CDR3 spans 14 amino acids. In germline, CDR1 is SGHTA, CDR2 FQGNSA. V was clipped by 2 bases and J by 0 bases, with 8 bases between them. The CDR3 bases are TGTGCCAGCAGCTTAAAGGCTAGCTCCTACGAGCAGTACTTC. It codes for CASSLKASSYEQYF.

The chain has TRBV10-3 and TRBJ2-3, with 13 bases aligning to TRBD2. Losses at the gene ends were 3 bases for V and 3 bases for J; bases not matched to a gene: 6. The CDR3 is 17 amino acids. CDR1 and CDR2 (germline): ENHRY, SYGVKD. The CDR3 is CAISELAGGPGTDTQYF. The CDR3 bases are TGTGCCATCAGTGAACTAGCGGGAGGGCCTGGGACAGATACGCAGTATTTT.

The V gene is TRBV5-1, the J gene TRBJ2-1; possible D gene TRBD2, 6 bases. V lost 1 base and J 2 bases, leaving 10 bases between the germline ends. CDR1 and CDR2 from the germline V gene are SGHRS and YFSETQ. The CDR3 loop spans 15 amino acids. Here the CDR3 reads CASSLQAGPYNEQFF. The DNA for the CDR3 is TGCGCCAGCAGCTTGCAGGCGGGACCCTACAATGAGCAGTTCTTC.

This clonotype was seen only a few times. This rearrangement joins TRBV5-4 to TRBJ1-1; 9 bases align to TRBD1. V shed 3 bases and J 1 base; nucleotides not matched to a gene: 10. There are 17 residues in the CDR3. In germline, CDR1 is SGHNT, CDR2 YYREEE (reference sequence). This CDR3 is CASSWDRVSLGNTEAFF. The CDR3 DNA reads as TGTGCCAGCAGCTGGGACAGGGTGAGTTTGGGGAACACTGAAGCTTTCTTT.

This clonotype was detected a few times. This chain links TRBV7-2 with TRBJ1-2; no clear D. V dropped 4 bases and J dropped 4 bases, with 13 bases sitting between them. The CDR3 runs to 14 residues. CDR1 and CDR2 (germline): SGHTA, FQGNSA. The DNA for the CDR3 is TGTGCCAGCAGCTCCCTGGGCTATGGCTATGGCTACACCTTC. It codes for CASSSLGYGYGYTF.

This clonotype was seen a handful of times. The rearrangement uses TRBV27 and TRBJ1-1; TRBD1 is a possible D gene (5 bases). The CDR3 loop spans 15 amino acids. The V end was cut by 5 bases, the J end by 3 bases, with 16 bases between. CDR1 and CDR2 from the germline V gene are MNHEY and SMNVEV (reference sequence). The CDR3: CASSPQDKIDTEAFF. DNA of the CDR3: TGTGCCAGCAGTCCTCAGGACAAAATCGACACTGAAGCTTTCTTT.

This rearrangement joins TRBV7-9 to TRBJ2-7; 9 bases line up with TRBD1. CDR1 SEHNR and CDR2 FQNEAQ come from the germline V gene (reference sequence). J lost 9 bases, V lost 1 base, and 13 bases had no gene match. The CDR3 totals 16 residues. The CDR3 is CASSLDLGGRGQGQYF. In DNA, the CDR3 is TGTGCCAGCAGCTTAGACCTTGGCGGCAGGGGACAGGGGCAGTACTTC.

The chain couples TRBV28 to TRBJ2-7; possible D gene TRBD2, 6 bases. V was trimmed by 3 bases and J by 3 bases, leaving 9 bases between them. CDR3 length: 13 residues. Germline lookup yields CDR1 MDHEN and CDR2 SYDVKM. The CDR3 reads CASSFLGGYEQYF. As DNA, the CDR3 is TGTGCCAGCAGTTTTTTGGGGGGCTACGAGCAGTACTTC.